The 17 T cell receptor beta chains presented below share a single source sample, sequenced in a study of T cell responses to AZD1222 COVID-19 vaccine. The protocol was immunoSEQ multiplex PCR, while the TCRdb copy is restricted to in-frame clones and leaves out a portion. The sample shows about 140,000 clones, about four fifths of them seen only once. Sequencing used peripheral blood, obtained on day 0 of AZD1222 vaccination. These receptors were obtained from an adult in good health.

V gene TRBV30 combines with J gene TRBJ1-1; no clear D gene. This CDR3 has 12 amino acids. The ends were cut back, 4 bases at V and 2 bases at J, with 8 bases in the middle. Per the germline V gene, CDR1 is GTSNPN and CDR2 is SVGIG (reference sequence). CDR3 nucleotide sequence: TGTGCCTGGAAAGCAGTTAACACTGAAGCTTTCTTT. It yields the protein CAWKAVNTEAFF.

The V and J genes are TRBV6-5 and TRBJ2-7; D is uncertain. The germline gives CDR1 MNHEY, CDR2 SVGAGI. CDR3 length equals 14 residues. Trimming took 4 bases from V and 3 from J, leaving 13 bases between them. The CDR3 DNA reads TGTGCCAGCAGTTCCCGCCCCCTAAACTACGAGCAGTACTTC. Encoded protein: CASSSRPLNYEQYF.

The chain has TRBV28 and TRBJ2-5; no firm D call. Germline-derived CDR1 and CDR2 are MDHEN and SYDVKM. This CDR3 is built from 12 residues. V was cut by 7 bases and J by 4 bases, with 10 bases left in between. This chain's CDR3 is CASTRVGETQYF. The CDR3 region has the DNA TGTGCCAGCACAAGGGTGGGAGAGACCCAGTACTTC.

CDR3 protein: CASSSWAVADGGYTF. Here the CDR3 DNA reads TGTGCCAGCAGCTCCTGGGCGGTCGCAGATGGTGGCTACACCTTC. V is TRBV28 and J is TRBJ1-2; D is unclear. The CDR3 covers 15 residues. Germline V gives CDR1 MDHEN, CDR2 SYDVKM. Trimming cost V 6 bases and J 7 bases, with 21 bases left between them.

The count of this clone is one. The chain carries TRBV25-1 and TRBJ1-1, with D possibly TRBD1 on 5 matching bases. Per the germline V gene, CDR1 is MGHDK and CDR2 is SYGVNS. V lost 1 base, J lost 4 bases, and 10 bases lay in between. CDR3 length: 14 residues. For the CDR3, the DNA is TGTGCCAGCAGTGAATGGGGGGATAGCACTGAAGCTTTCTTT. This encodes CASSEWGDSTEAFF. The whole variable domain, remainder taken from reference TRBV25-1 and TRBJ1-1, is EADIYQTPRYLVIGTGKKITLECSQTMGHDKMYWYQQDPGMELHLIHYSYGVNSTEKGDLSSESTVSRIRTEHFPLTLESARPSHTSQYLCASSEWGDSTEAFFGQGTRLTVV.

This chain connects TRBV28 to TRBJ2-7; D unclear. This CDR3 is built from 14 residues. Trimming removed 8 bases from V and 2 bases from J, with 16 bases in between. Germline V CDR1 and CDR2: MDHEN, SYDVKM. This CDR3 reads CASRGGVFPYEQYF. CDR3 DNA: TGTGCCAGCCGCGGTGGGGTTTTCCCCTACGAGCAGTACTTC.

The V and J genes are TRBV7-9 and TRBJ2-2; possibly TRBD2 for D (6 bases). The length of the CDR3 is 12 residues. Trimming shortened V by 5 bases and J by 6 bases, and 7 bases separated the two germline ends. Germline CDR1 reads SEHNR; CDR2 reads FQNEAQ (reference sequence). The DNA for the CDR3 is TGTGCCAGCAGCCGCGGGGCCGGGGAGCTGTTTTTT. Protein sequence: CASSRGAGELFF.

This sequence joins TRBV4-1 and TRBJ2-7; D perhaps matches TRBD2 (5 bases). V was pared by 0 bases and J by 6 bases, with 15 bases between. This CDR3 is built from 15 residues. The germline CDR1 and CDR2 sequences are MGHRA and YSYEKL. CDR3 nucleotide sequence: TGCGCCAGCAGCCAAGAAGAGGGTACCCCATCCGAGCAGTACTTC. Translation: CASSQEEGTPSEQYF.

The chain recombines TRBV3-1 (or the pseudogene TRBV3-2) with TRBJ1-1; no definite D call. Germline loops: CDR1 LGHDT, CDR2 YNNKEL (reference sequence). Trimming removed 1 base from V and 6 bases from J, with 12 bases in between. This CDR3 region has 14 residues. The CDR3 bases are TGTGCCAGCAGCCAAGGCCGGACTCGGGCTGAAGCTTTCTTT. Protein product: CASSQGRTRAEAFF.

The chain is built from TRBV19 and TRBJ1-2, with D possibly TRBD1 on 5 matching bases. Germline lookup yields CDR1 LNHDA and CDR2 SQIVND (reference sequence). The V end lost 7 bases, the J end lost 1 base, and 28 bases lay between the germline ends. This CDR3 has 19 residues. The CDR3 sequence: CASKTTVGGTEIFNYGYTF. The CDR3 DNA reads TGTGCCAGTAAAACCACGGTTGGTGGGACCGAGATATTTAACTATGGCTACACCTTC.

The chain uses TRBV5-8 and TRBJ2-3; D is uncertain. This CDR3 is built from 14 residues. V was shortened by 4 bases and J by 6 bases, with 15 bases between the two germline ends. The V gene's germline CDR1 is SGHTS and CDR2 YDEGEE. The CDR3 DNA follows: TGTGCCAGCAGCCAACCACCCCCGTCGGATACGCAGTATTTT. Protein: CASSQPPPSDTQYF. Combining the CDR3 with reference TRBV5-8 and TRBJ2-3 gives the whole variable domain EAGVTQSPTHLIKTRGQQATLRCSPISGHTSVYWYQQALGLGLQFLLWYDEGEERNRGNFPPRFSGRQFPNYSSELNVNALELEDSALYLCASSQPPPSDTQYFGPGTRLTVL.

The chain links TRBV3-1 (or the pseudogene TRBV3-2) to TRBJ1-2, with no clear D. CDR3 length: 15 amino acids. Trimming took off 1 base at V and 0 bases at J, with 9 bases between the two ends. Germline CDR1 LGHDT, CDR2 YNNKEL (reference sequence). CDR3 region: CASSQVRGANYGYTF. In DNA, the CDR3 is TGTGCCAGCAGCCAAGTACGTGGAGCTAACTATGGCTACACCTTC.

The chain employs TRBV5-6 and TRBJ2-1; TRBD1 is a possible D gene (6 bases). The germline CDR1 and CDR2 sequences are SGHDT and YYEEEE. With 3 bases removed from V and 7 bases from J, the gap between germline ends came to 8 bases. CDR3 length equals 12 residues. This CDR3 is CASSWTVNEQFF. In nucleotides, the CDR3 is TGTGCCAGCAGCTGGACAGTAAATGAGCAGTTCTTC.

The V gene is TRBV24-1, the J gene TRBJ1-2; D is unresolved. This CDR3 has 13 residues. Germline CDR1 and CDR2: KGHDR and SFDVKD. V was shortened by 10 bases and J by 0 bases, with 11 bases between the two germline ends. The DNA for the CDR3 is TGTGCCACTTCGGTGGGAGCTAACTATGGCTACACCTTC. Residues: CATSVGANYGYTF.

The genes are TRBV7-2 and TRBJ1-3; no reliable D call. Trimming left V 1 base short and J 4 bases short, with 5 bases between. CDR3 size: 13 residues. Germline lookup yields CDR1 SGHTA and CDR2 FQGNSA. The DNA for the CDR3 is TGTGCCAGCAGCTTAGACGGAGGAAACACCATATATTTT. This gives the protein CASSLDGGNTIYF.

CDR3 in DNA: TGTGCCAGCAGCCAAGATGGTTGGGACTACGAGCAGTACTTC. Its protein product is CASSQDGWDYEQYF. The chain is built from TRBV3-1 (or the pseudogene TRBV3-2) and TRBJ2-7; D gene ambiguous. The CDR3 sequence is 14 residues long. From germline, CDR1 is LGHDT and CDR2 YNNKEL (reference sequence). The V gene lost 0 bases and the J gene lost 3 bases, with 9 bases spanning the gap.

The J gene is TRBJ1-2, the V gene TRBV4-2; D gene unclear. The CDR3 is made up of 17 amino acids. Germline V lookup: CDR1 LGHNA, CDR2 YNFKEQ. Trimming removed 4 bases at V and 1 base at J, with 19 bases between. The CDR3 nucleotides are TGTGCCAGCAGCCCACTCATAGCCGCCAATCTTAACTATGGCTACACCTTC. This translates into CASSPLIAANLNYGYTF.